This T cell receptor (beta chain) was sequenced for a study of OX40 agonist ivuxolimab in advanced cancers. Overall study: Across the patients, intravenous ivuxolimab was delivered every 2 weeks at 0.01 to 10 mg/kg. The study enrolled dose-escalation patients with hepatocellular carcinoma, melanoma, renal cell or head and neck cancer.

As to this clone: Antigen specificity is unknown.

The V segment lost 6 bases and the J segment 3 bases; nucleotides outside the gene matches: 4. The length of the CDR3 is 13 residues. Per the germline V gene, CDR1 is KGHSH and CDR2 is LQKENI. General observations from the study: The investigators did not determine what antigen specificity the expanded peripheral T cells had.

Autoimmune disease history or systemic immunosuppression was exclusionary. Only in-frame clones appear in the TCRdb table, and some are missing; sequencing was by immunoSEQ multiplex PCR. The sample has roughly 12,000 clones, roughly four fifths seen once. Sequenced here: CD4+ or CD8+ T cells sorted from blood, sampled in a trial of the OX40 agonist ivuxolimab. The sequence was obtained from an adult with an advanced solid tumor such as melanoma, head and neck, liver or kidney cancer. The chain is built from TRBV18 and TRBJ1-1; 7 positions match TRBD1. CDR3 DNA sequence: TGTGCCAGCTCCCCCGGGACAGACACTGAAGCTTTCTTT. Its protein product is CASSPGTDTEAFF.